Each of the 8 T cell receptor beta chains below was sequenced from the same sample in a study of blood T cell repertoires in COVID-19. Repertoires were generated with immunoSEQ multiplex PCR, while TCRdb's copy carries only in-frame clones and drops some. The sample lists about 320,000 clones, more than 75% occurring once. The sample was PBMCs or T cells enriched from blood (not recorded which). The source of these receptors is a woman between 18 and 29 years old who had recovered from COVID-19.

The V gene is TRBV2, the J gene TRBJ1-1; maybe TRBD1 (5 bases). Trimming shortened V by 3 bases and J by 6 bases, and 14 bases separated the two germline ends. This CDR3 has 14 amino acids. Germline V gives CDR1 SNHLY, CDR2 FYNNEI. The CDR3 bases are TGTGCCAGCAGTGATTTTGCAGGGATGGCTGAAGCTTTCTTT. It is translated as CASSDFAGMAEAFF.

The V and J genes are TRBV7-3 and TRBJ2-7; 12 bases are a match to TRBD2. The germline V gene has CDR1 SGHTA and CDR2 FQGTGA. There are 22 residues in the CDR3. V lost 5 bases to trimming and J lost 3 bases; unmatched junction nucleotides: 26. This CDR3 is CASSPRLKGLAGLLNDYYEQYF. CDR3 in DNA: TGTGCCAGCAGCCCGCGGCTGAAGGGACTAGCGGGTCTACTCAACGACTACTACGAGCAGTACTTC.

The V call is TRBV5-5, the J call TRBJ1-6, with TRBD1 as a possible D gene (5 bases). CDR3 length equals 13 residues. Looked up from germline, CDR1 is SGHKS and CDR2 is YYEKEE (reference sequence). Trimming cost V 0 bases and J 14 bases, with 12 bases left between them. For the CDR3, the DNA is TGTGCCAGCAGCTTGGCGGGGGGGGGATCCCTCCACTTT. It codes for CASSLAGGGSLHF.

The chain links TRBV2 to TRBJ2-7, with D uncertain. The V gene lost 3 bases and the J gene lost 4 bases, with 4 bases spanning the gap. Per the germline V gene, CDR1 is SNHLY and CDR2 is FYNNEI. This CDR3 contains 11 residues. This CDR3 is CASSDRYEQYF. The DNA of the CDR3 is TGTGCCAGCAGTGATCGGTACGAGCAGTACTTC. The full variable domain, rest sourced from reference TRBV2 and TRBJ2-7, is EPEVTQTPSHQVTQMGQEVILRCVPISNHLYFYWYRQILGQKVEFLVSFYNNEISEKSEIFDDQFSVERPDGSNFTLKIRSTKLEDSAMYFCASSDRYEQYFGPGTRLTVT.

The chain combines TRBV5-4 with TRBJ1-2; D is undetermined. Trimming stripped 4 bases from V and 0 bases from J, with 13 bases between. Germline CDR1 and CDR2: SGHNT and YYREEE (reference sequence). This CDR3 has 15 residues. As DNA, the CDR3 is TGTGCCAGCAGCGGGATGGGAGGAACTAACTATGGCTACACCTTC. Translated: CASSGMGGTNYGYTF.

The chain links TRBV5-1 to TRBJ1-1; the match to TRBD1 covers 8 bases. V was clipped by 4 bases and J by 2 bases; unmatched bases: 7. This CDR3 has 15 residues. Per the germline V gene, CDR1 is SGHRS and CDR2 is YFSETQ. The CDR3 region is CASSVQGAVNTEAFF. Here the CDR3 DNA reads TGCGCCAGCAGCGTCCAGGGGGCCGTCAACACTGAAGCTTTCTTT. Variable domain in full (rest from reference TRBV5-1 and TRBJ1-1): KAGVTQTPRYLIKTRGQQVTLSCSPISGHRSVSWYQQTPGQGLQFLFEYFSETQRNKGNFPGRFSGRQFSNSRSEMNVSTLELGDSALYLCASSVQGAVNTEAFFGQGTRLTVV.

This chain links TRBV28 with TRBJ2-1; TRBD2 matches 9 bases. Trimming took 3 bases from V and 4 from J; bases not matched to a gene: 7. The CDR3 runs 16 residues. Germline V gene sequence: CDR1 MDHEN, CDR2 SYDVKM. CDR3 protein: CASSFRREGFYNEQFF. The CDR3 nucleotides are TGTGCCAGCAGTTTTAGGCGGGAGGGATTTTACAATGAGCAGTTCTTC.

The chain uses TRBV6-5 and TRBJ1-6, with 7 nucleotides matching TRBD1. Germline V lookup: CDR1 MNHEY, CDR2 SVGAGI. The CDR3 contains 15 residues. Losses at the gene ends were 5 bases for V and 14 bases for J; bases not matched to a gene: 15. The CDR3 is CASSRDSRSSSALHF. The CDR3 DNA reads TGTGCCAGCAGTCGGGACAGCCGTTCCTCCTCGGCCCTCCACTTT.